This section outlines one T cell receptor (beta chain) sequence together with its context. Per germline, CDR1 LGHNT and CDR2 FRNRAP. CDR3 size: 14 residues. Between the trimmed V and J ends, which lost 11 bases and 1 base, there was a span of 15 bases. This sample was included in a study of cytomegalovirus exposure and HLA in healthy donors. Some clones are missing from TCRdb's copy, which holds only in-frame ones; the method was immunoSEQ multiplex PCR. This table has 140,000 or so clones, over 80% appearing once. This TCR derives from a man aged 18 to 29 in good health and CMV-seropositive. The chain employs TRBV12-5 and TRBJ1-3, with D unresolved. The specimen sequenced was PBMCs. CDR3 nucleotide sequence: TGTGCTCCCCCGAGGGAGGAGTCTGGAAACACCATATATTTT. It specifies CAPPREESGNTIYF.